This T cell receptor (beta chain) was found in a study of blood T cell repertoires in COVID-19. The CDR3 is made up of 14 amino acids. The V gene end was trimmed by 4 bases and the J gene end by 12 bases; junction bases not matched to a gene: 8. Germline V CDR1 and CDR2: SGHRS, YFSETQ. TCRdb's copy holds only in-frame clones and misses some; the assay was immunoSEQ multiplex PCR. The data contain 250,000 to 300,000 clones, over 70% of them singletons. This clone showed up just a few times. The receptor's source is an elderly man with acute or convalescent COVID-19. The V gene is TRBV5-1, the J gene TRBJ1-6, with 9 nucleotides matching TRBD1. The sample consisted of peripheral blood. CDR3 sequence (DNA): TGCGCCAGCAGCATGGGACAGGGCTGGGAACCCCTCCACTTT. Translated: CASSMGQGWEPLHF.